These 25 T cell receptor beta chains were sequenced from one sample in a study of blood T cell repertoires in COVID-19. The protocol was immunoSEQ multiplex PCR, while the TCRdb copy is restricted to in-frame clones and leaves out a portion. Of fewer than 200,000 clones detected, roughly 79% appear once; the ten largest clones hold about 20%. Sequencing input: peripheral blood. The receptor set was obtained from a woman older than 75 with acute or convalescent COVID-19.

The genes are TRBV9 and TRBJ2-7; 7 nucleotides line up with TRBD2. With 0 bases clipped from V and 3 bases from J, the junction kept 0 bases outside the gene matches. Germline V gene sequence: CDR1 SGDLS, CDR2 YYNGEE. The CDR3 runs 13 residues. The CDR3 sequence: CASSVGGSYEQYF. CDR3 in DNA: TGTGCCAGCAGCGTAGGCGGGAGCTACGAGCAGTACTTC. Combining the CDR3 with reference TRBV9 and TRBJ2-7 gives the whole variable domain DSGVTQTPKHLITATGQRVTLRCSPRSGDLSVYWYQQSLDQGLQFLIQYYNGEERAKGNILERFSAQQFPDLHSELNLSSLELGDSALYFCASSVGGSYEQYFGPGTRLTVT.

This chain uses TRBV21-1 with TRBJ2-7; the table's D call of TRBD2 was not tested on the DNA. TRBV21-1 is a pseudogene locus. CDR3 length equals 15 residues. CDR3 nucleotides: TGTGCCAGCAGCAAATTAGGGACTAGCCTCTACGAGCAGTACTTC. Protein sequence: CASSKLGTSLYEQYF.

The chain joins TRBV21-1 to TRBJ1-2; the D call in the table, TRBD1, was not verified against the DNA. TRBV21-1 has pseudogene status. The CDR3 sequence is 12 residues long. The CDR3 DNA reads as TGTGCCAGCAGCCTGGGACAGTATGGCTACACCTTC. Its protein product is CASSLGQYGYTF.

The V gene is TRBV2, the J gene TRBJ1-1; 7 bases agree with TRBD1. Trimming removed 9 bases from V and 1 base from J; junction bases left unmatched: 5. The CDR3 is 13 residues long. Germline CDR1 is SNHLY and CDR2 is FYNNEI. The CDR3 bases are TGTGCCAGTGGAAGACAGGGGAACACTGAAGCTTTCTTT. Translating gives CASGRQGNTEAFF.

The chain is built from TRBV14 and TRBJ2-1, with 8 bases that match TRBD2. In germline, CDR1 is SGHDN, CDR2 FVKESK. V trimming: 0 bases; J trimming: 8 bases; junction bases outside the gene matches: 15. The CDR3 covers 18 residues. CDR3 coding DNA: TGTGCCAGCAGCCAAGATCGCGCCGCGGGAGGTAAGGGGGATGAGCAGTTCTTC. Translating it yields CASSQDRAAGGKGDEQFF.

In this sample, this clone turned up once. The chain carries TRBV29-1 and TRBJ1-1; maybe TRBD1 (5 bases). V gave up 4 bases and J gave up 4 bases, with 10 bases separating them. CDR3 length: 12 amino acids. Germline CDR1 reads SQVTM; CDR2 reads ANQGSEA. The CDR3 bases are TGCAGCGTTGCTCCAGGGTTCACTGAAGCTTTCTTT. Translated: CSVAPGFTEAFF.

V usage is TRBV3-1 (or the pseudogene TRBV3-2) and J usage is TRBJ2-7; TRBD2 matches 8 bases. Trimming cost V 4 bases and J 2 bases; bases outside gene matches: 7. There are 15 residues in the CDR3. Germline assignment: CDR1 LGHDT and CDR2 YNNKEL (reference sequence). The CDR3 region is CASSPSSGGPYEQYF. The CDR3 DNA reads as TGTGCCAGCAGCCCCTCCAGCGGGGGCCCCTACGAGCAGTACTTC.

This clone has ten or more counts. This rearrangement joins TRBV19 to TRBJ2-7; 9 bases map to TRBD1. Germline values: CDR1 LNHDA, CDR2 SQIVND (reference sequence). The junction had 6 bases not matched to a gene; V was cut back by 8 bases and J by 4 bases. The CDR3 totals 13 residues. The CDR3 loop reads CASSQGARYEQYF. CDR3 coding DNA: TGTGCCAGTTCACAGGGGGCGCGATACGAGCAGTACTTC.

This clone has only one observation. The J gene is TRBJ1-5, the V gene TRBV19; the D gene is possibly TRBD1 (6 bases). Per the germline V gene, CDR1 is LNHDA and CDR2 is SQIVND (reference sequence). V was shortened by 7 bases and J by 4 bases, with 14 bases between the two germline ends. CDR3 length: 14 amino acids. The CDR3 region has the DNA TGTGCCAGTACCGAGGGGGGGTTGAATCAGCCCCAGCATTTT. This encodes CASTEGGLNQPQHF. Full variable domain (rest looked up from reference TRBV19 and TRBJ1-5): DGGITQSPKYLFRKEGQNVTLSCEQNLNHDAMYWYRQDPGQGLRLIYYSQIVNDFQKGDIAEGYSVSREKKESFPLTVTSAQKNPTAFYLCASTEGGLNQPQHFGDGTRLSIL.

This clone was detected a few times. The chain employs TRBV7-9 and TRBJ1-1; 10 nucleotides line up with TRBD1. V dropped 6 bases and J dropped 0; count of bases not matched to a gene: 7. The CDR3 extends over 16 amino acids. Per germline, CDR1 SEHNR and CDR2 FQNEAQ (reference sequence). The CDR3 region has the DNA TGTGCCAGCAGGACAGGGGGCGAGGGGCTGAACACTGAAGCTTTCTTT. Translation: CASRTGGEGLNTEAFF.

This sequence joins TRBV11-2 and TRBJ1-4; 8 positions agree with TRBD1. CDR1 is SGHAT and CDR2 is FQNNGV in the germline V gene. This CDR3 comprises 15 residues. The trim removed 5 bases at V and 8 bases at J, leaving 10 bases unmatched. The CDR3 is CASSRGQGTGEKLFF. CDR3 nucleotides: TGTGCCAGCAGCAGAGGACAGGGTACGGGGGAAAAACTGTTTTTT. Full variable domain (rest looked up from reference TRBV11-2 and TRBJ1-4): EAGVAQSPRYKIIEKRQSVAFWCNPISGHATLYWYQQILGQGPKLLIQFQNNGVVDDSQLPKDRFSAERLKGVDSTLKIQPAKLEDSAVYLCASSRGQGTGEKLFFGSGTQLSVL.

The chain carries TRBV10-2 and TRBJ1-1, with 7 bases that match TRBD1. V was pared by 7 bases and J by 1 base, with 3 bases of the junction left unmatched. The CDR3 runs 13 residues. CDR1 and CDR2 (germline): WSHSY, SAAADI. The CDR3, as DNA: TGCGCCAGCATGGGACAGCCGAACACTGAAGCTTTCTTT. Translation gives CASMGQPNTEAFF.

Concerning this clone: A much larger clone differs from this one at a single base, so this may be a read error. Other DNA sequences of this sample code for an identical CDR3. V usage is TRBV20-1 and J usage is TRBJ2-1; TRBD2 agrees at 7 bases. Germline lookup yields CDR1 DFQATT and CDR2 SNEGSKA (reference sequence). V lost 3 bases, J lost 8 bases, and 7 bases stayed unmatched. This CDR3 has 13 amino acids. The CDR3 loop reads CSASGRERYEQFF. As DNA, the CDR3 is TGCAGTGCTAGTGGGCGGGAGAGATATGAGCAGTTCTTC.

The rearrangement links TRBV30 to TRBJ1-4; 9 bases are a match to TRBD1. The germline gives CDR1 GTSNPN, CDR2 SVGIG (reference sequence). This CDR3 is built from 13 residues. V shed 0 bases and J 10 bases; nucleotides not matched to a gene: 3. CDR3 in amino acids: CAWSVQGARKLFF. CDR3 bases: TGTGCCTGGAGTGTACAGGGGGCACGAAAACTGTTTTTT.

This clone was seen only once. The chain employs TRBV30 and TRBJ1-1, with a possible D match to TRBD1 (6 bases). The V gene's germline CDR1 is GTSNPN and CDR2 SVGIG (reference sequence). V was cut by 2 bases and J by 4 bases, with 17 bases left in between. This CDR3 contains 15 residues. The CDR3 spells CAWSRGGVGSTEAFF. Written as DNA, the CDR3 is TGTGCCTGGAGTCGAGGGGGGGTAGGAAGCACTGAAGCTTTCTTT.

The sample holds a few counts of this clone. The chain uses TRBV7-8 and TRBJ1-2; 8 nucleotides align to TRBD1. Germline V gene data show CDR1 as SGHVS and CDR2 as FQNEAQ. J lost 4 bases, V lost 2 bases, and 3 bases had no gene match. The CDR3 runs 14 residues. CDR3 region: CASSLPGQGYGYTF. Written as DNA, the CDR3 is TGTGCCAGCAGCTTACCTGGACAGGGCTATGGCTACACCTTC.

This chain uses TRBV12-3 or TRBV12-4 with TRBJ2-7; weak D call: TRBD2 (6 bases). The V end was cut by 6 bases, the J end by 0 bases, with 9 bases between. The CDR3 extends over 13 amino acids. The CDR3 DNA reads TGTGCCAGCAGAGGAGGGAACTCCTACGAGCAGTACTTC. It is translated as CASRGGNSYEQYF.

About this clone: This clone may be a read error of a much larger clone one base away. The V and J genes are TRBV2 and TRBJ2-7; no clear D. Per the germline V gene, CDR1 is SNHLY and CDR2 is FYNNEI. Trimming took off 6 bases at V and 4 bases at J, with 7 bases between the two ends. The CDR3 sequence is 11 residues long. The CDR3 is CASSVGYEQYF. In DNA form, the CDR3 reads TGTGCCAGCAGCGTCGGTTACGAGCAGTACTTC.

The chain links TRBV27 to TRBJ2-2; D possibly corresponds to TRBD2 (5 bases). Trimming took off 7 bases at V and 4 bases at J, with 19 bases between the two ends. This CDR3 is built from 16 residues. The germline V gene encodes CDR1 MNHEY and CDR2 SMNVEV (reference sequence). Written as DNA, the CDR3 is TGTGCCAGCACCCCCGTTGCGGGCGCGGGCACCGGGGAGCTGTTTTTT. It encodes CASTPVAGAGTGELFF.

The V call is TRBV7-9, the J call TRBJ1-6; no reliable D call. Germline V gene sequence: CDR1 SEHNR, CDR2 FQNEAQ (reference sequence). CDR3 length: 12 amino acids. Trimming cost V 1 base and J 10 bases, with 5 bases left between them. CDR3 sequence: CASSLGPSPLHF. The CDR3 region has the DNA TGTGCCAGCAGCTTAGGGCCCTCACCCCTCCACTTT.

The rearrangement joins TRBV30 to TRBJ2-1; 15 nucleotides align to TRBD2. After removal of 8 bases from V and 10 bases from J, the junction contained 9 bases not matched to a gene. The CDR3 contains 14 residues. Germline V gene lookup returns CDR1 GTSNPN and CDR2 SVGIG (reference sequence). The CDR3 here is CAGGTSGGLVEQFF. The CDR3 coding sequence is TGTGCCGGAGGGACTAGCGGGGGGCTAGTCGAGCAGTTCTTC.

The chain employs TRBV9 and TRBJ2-7; 12 bases are a match to TRBD2. This CDR3 has 16 amino acids. Trimming at V came to 4 bases and at J to 7 bases, leaving 12 bases not matched to a gene. Germline CDR1 and CDR2: SGDLS and YYNGEE. The CDR3 sequence: CASSPRTSGTTGEQYF. The CDR3 bases are TGTGCCAGCAGCCCCCGGACTAGCGGGACGACGGGGGAGCAGTACTTC.

CDR3 loop: CASSPDREAWNTQYF. DNA of the CDR3: TGTGCCAGCAGCCCCGACAGGGAGGCTTGGAATACGCAGTATTTT. The chain joins TRBV7-2 to TRBJ2-3; possible D gene TRBD1, 7 bases. From germline, CDR1 is SGHTA and CDR2 FQGNSA. CDR3 length: 15 residues. V dropped 5 bases and J dropped 7 bases, with 19 bases sitting between them.

The gene calls are TRBV6-5 and TRBJ2-7; 7 nucleotides line up with TRBD1. V lost 6 bases, J lost 5 bases, and 10 bases stayed unmatched. CDR1 is MNHEY, CDR2 SVGAGI, per germline. There are 14 residues in the CDR3. The CDR3 here is CASRTRQGKHEQYF. CDR3 DNA sequence: TGTGCCAGCAGAACCCGACAGGGTAAGCACGAGCAGTACTTC.

This clone was recorded once. This sequence joins TRBV5-3 and TRBJ2-5, with 7 bases lining up with TRBD1. TRBV5-3 is an open reading frame, and its role is uncertain. With 5 bases clipped from V and 5 bases from J, the junction kept 9 bases outside the gene matches. CDR3 length: 14 amino acids. The CDR3 is CARRLQGTEETQYF. The DNA for the CDR3 is TGTGCCAGAAGGCTACAGGGGACGGAGGAGACCCAGTACTTC.